This TCR beta chain was documented in a study of blood T cells in healthy people across ages. The CDR3 is 15 amino acids. Germline V gene sequence: CDR1 SNHLY, CDR2 FYNNEI. Losses at the gene ends were 7 bases for V and 2 bases for J; bases not matched to a gene: 7. This clonotype was seen only a few times. The use of a sample-barcoded 5' primer and a J-beta primer mix characterized a second PCR of about 7 to 12 cycles. TCRdb used MiXCR to reprocess the 5' RACE reads, holding one entry per CDR3 protein. The repertoire includes approximately 580,000 distinct CDR3 sequences, around 24% of them detected once, and roughly 10% sits in the top ten. These sequences were also reported in another study, on T cells of mothers and their children. From that second work: Sequencing got over 10 million TCR beta CDR3 reads from each mother and several million from each child. Related mother-child pairs showed slightly higher but non-significant overlap than unrelated pairs. Persistent microchimeric T cell clones were sought, and none were detected.

The sample was blood. The TCR comes from a boy aged 10-17 years in good health. The V and J genes are TRBV2 and TRBJ2-3; 9 nucleotides agree with TRBD1. CDR3: CASTGQGLNTDTQYF. In DNA, the CDR3 is TGTGCCAGCACCGGACAGGGGTTGAACACAGATACGCAGTATTTT.